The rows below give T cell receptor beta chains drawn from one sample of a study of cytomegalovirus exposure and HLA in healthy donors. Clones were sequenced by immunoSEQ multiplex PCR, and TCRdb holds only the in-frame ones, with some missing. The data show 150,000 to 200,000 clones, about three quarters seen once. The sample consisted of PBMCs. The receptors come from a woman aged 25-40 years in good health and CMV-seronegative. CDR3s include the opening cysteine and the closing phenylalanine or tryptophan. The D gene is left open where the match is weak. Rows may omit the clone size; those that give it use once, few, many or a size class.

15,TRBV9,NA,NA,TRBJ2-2,TGTGCCAGCAGCGTAGGAGGTGGGGCCTTCGGGGAGCTGTTTTTT,CASSVGGGAFGELFF
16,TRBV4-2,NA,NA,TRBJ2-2,TGTGCCAGCAGCCAAGATTTCAGGGAGGATACCGGGGAGCTGTTTTTT,CASSQDFREDTGELFF
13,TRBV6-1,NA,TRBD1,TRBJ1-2,TGTGCCAGCAACCCGACAGGGTCCTATGGCTACACCTTC,CASNPTGSYGYTF
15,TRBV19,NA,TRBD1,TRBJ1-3,TGTGCTACCTTTGCTTTTGGACAGGGGGGAAACACCATATATTTT,CATFAFGQGGNTIYF
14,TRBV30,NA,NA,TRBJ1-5,TGTGCCTGGAGTCTGGACGGGAGGGGACAGCCCCAGCATTTT,CAWSLDGRGQPQHF
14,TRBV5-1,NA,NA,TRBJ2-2,TGCGCCACCCGAGCGACAGTTGCGGCCGGGGAGCTGTTTTTT,CATRATVAAGELFF
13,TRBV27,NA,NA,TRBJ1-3,TGTGCCAGCAGTTTCAGTCCCGGAAACACCATATATTTT,CASSFSPGNTIYF
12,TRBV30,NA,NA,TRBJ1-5,TGTGCCTGGAGTTTAGAGAATCAGCCCCAGCATTTT,CAWSLENQPQHF
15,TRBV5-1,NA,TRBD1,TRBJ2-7,TGCGCCAGCAGCTTGTTGGGCGACAGGGACTACGAGCAGTACTTC,CASSLLGDRDYEQYF
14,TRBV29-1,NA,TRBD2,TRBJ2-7,TGCAGCGTTGAAGAAAGAGCGGGGGGCTACGAGCAGTACTTC,CSVEERAGGYEQYF
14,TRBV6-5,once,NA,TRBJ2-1,TGTGCCAGCAAACCGGGACAACTTCGTCAGGAGCAGTTCTTC,CASKPGQLRQEQFF
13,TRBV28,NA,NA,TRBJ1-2,TGTGCCAGCAGTGTTTGGGGGCTCTATGGCTACACCTTC,CASSVWGLYGYTF
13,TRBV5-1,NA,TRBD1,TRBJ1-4,TGCGCCAGCAGCGACAGGGGAGCCGAAAAACTGTTTTTT,CASSDRGAEKLFF
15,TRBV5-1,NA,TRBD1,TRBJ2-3,TGCGCCAGCAGCTACGACAGGGGAACGACAGATACGCAGTATTTT,CASSYDRGTTDTQYF
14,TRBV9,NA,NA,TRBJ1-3,TGTGCCAGCAGCGCTGAGGGCTCTGGAAACACCATATATTTT,CASSAEGSGNTIYF
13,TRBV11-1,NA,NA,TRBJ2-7,TGTGCCAGCAGCTTAGACGGGAGCTACGAGCAGTACTTC,CASSLDGSYEQYF
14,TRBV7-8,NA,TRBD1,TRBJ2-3,TGTGCCAGCAGCCCAAGGACAGGGACAGATACGCAGTATTTT,CASSPRTGTDTQYF
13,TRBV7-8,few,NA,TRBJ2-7,TGTGCTTGCAAGGAGAAGCCGGCATACGAGCAGTACTTC,CACKEKPAYEQYF
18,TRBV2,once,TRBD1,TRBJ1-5,TGTGCCAGCAGCGGGACTCTAACCTTACAGGGGGCAGGGCAGCCCCAGCATTTT,CASSGTLTLQGAGQPQHF
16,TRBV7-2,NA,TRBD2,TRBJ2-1,TGTGCCAGCAGCCCAGGACGGAGCGGGGGGGCGTATGAGCAGTTCTTC,CASSPGRSGGAYEQFF
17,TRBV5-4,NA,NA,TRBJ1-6,TGTGCCAGCAGCTGGGATGCAGGGAGGGCTATCAGTTCACCCCTCCACTTT,CASSWDAGRAISSPLHF
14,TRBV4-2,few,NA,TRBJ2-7,TGTGCCAGCAGCCAAGAAGTACTAGCCTACGAGCAGTACTTC,CASSQEVLAYEQYF
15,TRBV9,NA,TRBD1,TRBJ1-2,TGTGCCAGCAGCGTCTCCGGGACAGGGTTTGATGGCTACACCTTC,CASSVSGTGFDGYTF
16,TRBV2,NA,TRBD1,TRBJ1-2,TGTGCCAGCAGTGAAGCTCCACGACAGGGGGCGCAAGGCTACACCTTC,CASSEAPRQGAQGYTF
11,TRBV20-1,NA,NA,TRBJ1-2,TGCAGTGCTAGTGCGGGGTCGGGCTACACCTTC,CSASAGSGYTF
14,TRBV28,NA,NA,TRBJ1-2,TGTGCCAGCAGTTGGACAGACTCTAACTATGGCTACACCTTC,CASSWTDSNYGYTF
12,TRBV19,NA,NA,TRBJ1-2,TGTGCCAGTACTCCAACGGGGTTTGGCTACACCTTC,CASTPTGFGYTF
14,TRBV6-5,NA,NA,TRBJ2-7,TGTGCCAGCAGTGAGTATCGGGGCTCCTACGAGCAGTACTTC,CASSEYRGSYEQYF
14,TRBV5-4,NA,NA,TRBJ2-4,TGTGCCAGCAGCTTGTCCTCGGAGCTAAACATTCAGTACTTC,CASSLSSELNIQYF
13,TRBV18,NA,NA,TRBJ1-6,TGTGCCAGCTCACCAACAGAGATTTCACTCCTCCACTTT,CASSPTEISLLHF
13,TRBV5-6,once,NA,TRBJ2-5,TGTGCCAGCAGCTTGGTAGGGGCAGAGACCCAGTACTTC,CASSLVGAETQYF
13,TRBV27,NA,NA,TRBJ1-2,TGTGCCAGCAGTTTAGAGGGCACGCGGGGCTACACCTTC,CASSLEGTRGYTF
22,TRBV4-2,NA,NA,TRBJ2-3,TGTGCCAGCAGCCAAGTACCTTTACTAGCAGAGGGCGGAAAGGTCCAAACAGATACGCAGTATTTT,CASSQVPLLAEGGKVQTDTQYF
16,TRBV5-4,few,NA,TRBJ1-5,TGTGCCAGCAGCTTTTCGCCAGGCCTCAGCAATCAGCCCCAGCATTTT,CASSFSPGLSNQPQHF
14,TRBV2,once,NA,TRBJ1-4,TGTGCCAGCTTACCGGGAGCCATGCGAGGAAAACTGTTTTTT,CASLPGAMRGKLFF
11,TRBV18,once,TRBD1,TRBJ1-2,TGTGCCAGCTCATCGACAGGGGGGTACACCTTC,CASSSTGGYTF
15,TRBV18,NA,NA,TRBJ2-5,TGTGCCAGCTCACCACCAAGACTAACGAAAGAGACCCAGTACTTC,CASSPPRLTKETQYF
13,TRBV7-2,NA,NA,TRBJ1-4,TGTGCCAGCAGCTTGGACACCGGCGAAAAACTGTTTTTT,CASSLDTGEKLFF
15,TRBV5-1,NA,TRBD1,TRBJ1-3,TGCGCCAGCTCGACAGGGGACCTCTCTGGAAACACCATATATTTT,CASSTGDLSGNTIYF
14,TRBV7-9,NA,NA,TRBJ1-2,TGTGCCAGCACCGAGGAATCCCTTTACTATGGCTACACCTTC,CASTEESLYYGYTF
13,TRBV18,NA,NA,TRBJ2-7,TGTGCCAGCTCAGCGGACTTTTCTTGGGAGCAGTACTTC,CASSADFSWEQYF
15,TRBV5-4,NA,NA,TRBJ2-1,TGTGCCAGCAGCCCTGCCAGTCCTTCCTACAATGAGCAGTTCTTC,CASSPASPSYNEQFF
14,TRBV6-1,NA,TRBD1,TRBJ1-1,TGTGCCAGCAGTTGGGACAGCATGAACACTGAAGCTTTCTTT,CASSWDSMNTEAFF
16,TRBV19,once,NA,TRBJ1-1,TGTGCCAGTAGTATAGATCGCGGAGTAGAGAACACTGAAGCTTTCTTT,CASSIDRGVENTEAFF
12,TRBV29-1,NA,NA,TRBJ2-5,TGCAGCGTTGTACTGGGCGGGGAGACCCAGTACTTC,CSVVLGGETQYF
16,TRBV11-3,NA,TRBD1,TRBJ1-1,TGTGCCAGCAGCCTGGACAGGGTTTCACGTGACACTGAAGCTTTCTTT,CASSLDRVSRDTEAFF
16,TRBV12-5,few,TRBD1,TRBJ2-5,TGTGCTAGTGGTTTGTTCCGGGACAGGGTTGAAGAGACCCAGTACTTC,CASGLFRDRVEETQYF
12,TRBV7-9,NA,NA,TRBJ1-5,TGTGCCAGCAGTTCCAGGGATCCGCCCCAGCATTTT,CASSSRDPPQHF
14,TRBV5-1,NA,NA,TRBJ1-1,TGCGCCAGCAGCTTGGGACTGCAGAACACTGAAGCTTTCTTT,CASSLGLQNTEAFF